This T cell receptor beta chain was recorded in a study of T cell responses to AZD1222 COVID-19 vaccine. Study-wide background: Whether given at about 4 or about 12 weeks, second doses were pooled. General study results and limits: Close to half of all spike-specific TCRs reportedly target regions of the variants that are unmutated. Dominant at 160-218 and 743-854, vaccine-associated CD4 TCRs also spanned spike. Donors were largely white British and mainly female; clonal diversity was possibly underestimated.

This clone turned up a few times. Its antigen is unknown. Clones were sequenced by immunoSEQ multiplex PCR, and TCRdb holds only the in-frame ones, with some missing. The sample lists 90,000 to 130,000 clones, 88% occurring once. J lost 7 bases, V lost 3 bases, and 10 bases had no gene match. CDR1 KGHSH and CDR2 LQKENI come from the germline V gene. The length of the CDR3 is 16 residues. This receptor was obtained from an adult in good health. The chain carries TRBV18 and TRBJ2-1; TRBD1 aligns across 9 bases. The sequences come from peripheral blood, collected on day 0 of AZD1222 vaccination. The CDR3 region has the DNA TGTGCCAGCTCACCTCAAGGGACAGGGTCAGGGAATGAGCAGTTCTTC. Translation: CASSPQGTGSGNEQFF.